One sample yielded the 7 T cell receptor beta chains listed below, sequenced in a study of control samples from healthy donors and cancer patients. Measured with immunoSEQ multiplex PCR; TCRdb has only the in-frame clones, and not every one. In the table there are about 120,000 clones, around nine tenths of which are singletons. Sequencing input: blood. These receptors all stem from a young man in good health.

This chain uses TRBV3-1 (or the pseudogene TRBV3-2) with TRBJ1-2; D is unclear. Germline CDR1 reads LGHDT; CDR2 reads YNNKEL (reference sequence). This CDR3 is built from 12 residues. Trimming cost V 1 base and J 8 bases, with 8 bases left between them. CDR3 protein: CASSQGENGYTF. CDR3 nucleotide sequence: TGTGCCAGCAGCCAAGGGGAAAACGGCTACACCTTC.

V gene TRBV9 combines with J gene TRBJ1-1; 7 positions match TRBD1. The ends lost 2 bases at V and 6 bases at J; junction bases unmatched: 1. This CDR3 region has 12 residues. CDR1 and CDR2 from the germline V gene are SGDLS and YYNGEE. DNA for the CDR3: TGTGCCAGCAGCGTTGGGACAGCTGAAGCTTTCTTT. Translating it yields CASSVGTAEAFF.

V usage is TRBV27 and J usage is TRBJ2-1, with a weak D call TRBD1 (6 bases). CDR1 and CDR2 (germline): MNHEY, SMNVEV (reference sequence). The CDR3 is made up of 15 amino acids. V was shortened by 6 bases and J by 2 bases, with 14 bases between the two germline ends. The CDR3 DNA reads as TGTGCCAGCAGACGCTGGACAGAGACCTACAATGAGCAGTTCTTC. It encodes CASRRWTETYNEQFF.

The rearrangement uses TRBV2 and TRBJ1-1; TRBD1 agrees at 8 bases. The CDR3 spans 14 residues. Germline values: CDR1 SNHLY, CDR2 FYNNEI. V lost 4 bases and J lost 4; bases outside the gene matches: 5. The CDR3 here is CASSVRTGLTEAFF. In nucleotides, the CDR3 is TGTGCCAGCAGTGTAAGGACAGGGCTCACTGAAGCTTTCTTT.

This clone has more than one count but fewer than ten. V and J are TRBV2 and TRBJ1-1, with 8 bases matching TRBD1. V trimming: 8 bases; J trimming: 2 bases; junction bases outside the gene matches: 7. Germline V lookup: CDR1 SNHLY, CDR2 FYNNEI. This CDR3 spans 14 amino acids. The CDR3 DNA is TGTGCCAGCCCGTTGACAGGGGACAACACTGAAGCTTTCTTT. This encodes CASPLTGDNTEAFF. The variable domain in full, with the rest retrieved from reference TRBV2 and TRBJ1-1, is EPEVTQTPSHQVTQMGQEVILRCVPISNHLYFYWYRQILGQKVEFLVSFYNNEISEKSEIFDDQFSVERPDGSNFTLKIRSTKLEDSAMYFCASPLTGDNTEAFFGQGTRLTVV.

This rearrangement joins TRBV19 to TRBJ2-3; D remains ambiguous. From germline, CDR1 is LNHDA and CDR2 SQIVND (reference sequence). The CDR3 loop spans 13 amino acids. With 5 bases removed from V and 2 bases from J, the gap between germline ends came to 8 bases. CDR3 DNA: TGTGCCAGTAGTCCTCAGTCCACAGATACGCAGTATTTT. Translated: CASSPQSTDTQYF. Full variable domain (rest looked up from reference TRBV19 and TRBJ2-3): DGGITQSPKYLFRKEGQNVTLSCEQNLNHDAMYWYRQDPGQGLRLIYYSQIVNDFQKGDIAEGYSVSREKKESFPLTVTSAQKNPTAFYLCASSPQSTDTQYFGPGTRLTVL.

This clone was seen just once. This sequence joins TRBV6-1 and TRBJ2-3, with 9 bases aligning to TRBD1. V was clipped by 3 bases and J by 1 base; unmatched bases: 11. Germline V CDR1 and CDR2: MNHNS, SASEGT. The CDR3 has 18 residues. This CDR3 reads CASSDGTGLPRGTDTQYF. CDR3 sequence (DNA): TGTGCCAGCAGTGACGGGACAGGGTTGCCTCGGGGCACAGATACGCAGTATTTT.